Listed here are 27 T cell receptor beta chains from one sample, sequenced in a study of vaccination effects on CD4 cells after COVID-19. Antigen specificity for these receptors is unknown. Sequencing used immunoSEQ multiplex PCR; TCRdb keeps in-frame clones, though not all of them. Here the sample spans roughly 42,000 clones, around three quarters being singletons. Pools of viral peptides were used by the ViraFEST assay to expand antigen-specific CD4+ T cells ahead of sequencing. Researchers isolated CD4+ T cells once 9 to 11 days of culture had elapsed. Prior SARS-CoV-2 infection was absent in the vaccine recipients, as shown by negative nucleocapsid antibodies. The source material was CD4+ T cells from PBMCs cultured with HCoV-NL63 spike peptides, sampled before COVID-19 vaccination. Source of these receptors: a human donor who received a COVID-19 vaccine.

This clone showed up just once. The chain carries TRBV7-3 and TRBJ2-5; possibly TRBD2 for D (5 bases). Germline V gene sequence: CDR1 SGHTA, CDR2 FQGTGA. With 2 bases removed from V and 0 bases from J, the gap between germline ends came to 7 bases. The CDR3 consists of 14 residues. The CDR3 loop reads CASSLLGNQETQYF. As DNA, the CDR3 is TGTGCCAGCAGCTTACTCGGGAACCAAGAGACCCAGTACTTC. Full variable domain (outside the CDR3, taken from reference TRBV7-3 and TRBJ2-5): GAGVSQTPSNKVTEKGKYVELRCDPISGHTALYWYRQSLGQGPEFLIYFQGTGAADDSGLPNDRFFAVRPEGSVSTLKIQRTERGDSAVYLCASSLLGNQETQYFGPGTRLLVL.

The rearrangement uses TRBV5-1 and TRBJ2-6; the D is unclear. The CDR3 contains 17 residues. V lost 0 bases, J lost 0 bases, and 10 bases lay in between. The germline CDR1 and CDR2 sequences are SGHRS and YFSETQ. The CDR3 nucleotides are TGCGCCAGCAGCTTGGTTCCAGTTATCTCTGGGGCCAACGTCCTGACTTTC. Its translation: CASSLVPVISGANVLTF.

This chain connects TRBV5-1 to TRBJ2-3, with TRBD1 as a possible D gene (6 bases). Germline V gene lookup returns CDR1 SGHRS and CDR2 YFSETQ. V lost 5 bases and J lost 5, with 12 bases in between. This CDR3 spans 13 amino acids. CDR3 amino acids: CASSWQGRDTQYF. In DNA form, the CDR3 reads TGCGCCAGCAGTTGGCAGGGGAGAGATACGCAGTATTTT. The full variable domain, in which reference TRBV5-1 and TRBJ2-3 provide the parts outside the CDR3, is KAGVTQTPRYLIKTRGQQVTLSCSPISGHRSVSWYQQTPGQGLQFLFEYFSETQRNKGNFPGRFSGRQFSNSRSEMNVSTLELGDSALYLCASSWQGRDTQYFGPGTRLTVL.

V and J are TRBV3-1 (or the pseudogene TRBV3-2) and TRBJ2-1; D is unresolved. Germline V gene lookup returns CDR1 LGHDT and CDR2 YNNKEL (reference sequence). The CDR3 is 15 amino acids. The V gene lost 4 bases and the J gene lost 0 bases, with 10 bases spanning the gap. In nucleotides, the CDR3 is TGTGCCAGCAGCCCCCTAGTAGTCTCCTACAATGAGCAGTTCTTC. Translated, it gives CASSPLVVSYNEQFF.

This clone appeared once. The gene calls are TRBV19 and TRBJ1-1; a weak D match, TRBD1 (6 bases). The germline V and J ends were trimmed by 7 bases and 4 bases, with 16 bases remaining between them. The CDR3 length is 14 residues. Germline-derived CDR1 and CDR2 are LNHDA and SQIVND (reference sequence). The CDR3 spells CASKNRERVTEAFF. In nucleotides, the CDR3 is TGTGCCAGTAAGAACAGGGAGCGGGTCACTGAAGCTTTCTTT.

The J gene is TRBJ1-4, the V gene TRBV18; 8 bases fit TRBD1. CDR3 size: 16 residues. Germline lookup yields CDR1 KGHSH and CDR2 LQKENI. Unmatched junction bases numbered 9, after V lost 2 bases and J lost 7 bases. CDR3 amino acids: CASSPDRTGPSEKLFF. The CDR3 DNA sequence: TGTGCCAGCTCACCAGACAGGACAGGGCCGAGTGAAAAACTGTTTTTT. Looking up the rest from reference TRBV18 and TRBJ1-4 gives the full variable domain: NAGVMQNPRHLVRRRGQEARLRCSPMKGHSHVYWYRQLPEEGLKFMVYLQKENIIDESGMPKERFSAEFPKEGPSILRIQQVVRGDSAAYFCASSPDRTGPSEKLFFGSGTQLSVL.

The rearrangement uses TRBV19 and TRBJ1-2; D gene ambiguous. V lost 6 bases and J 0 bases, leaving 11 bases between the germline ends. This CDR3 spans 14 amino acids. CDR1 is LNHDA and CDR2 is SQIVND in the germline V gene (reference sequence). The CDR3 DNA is TGTGCCAGTAGGTGGAGAGAGCCTAACTATGGCTACACCTTC. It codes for CASRWREPNYGYTF.

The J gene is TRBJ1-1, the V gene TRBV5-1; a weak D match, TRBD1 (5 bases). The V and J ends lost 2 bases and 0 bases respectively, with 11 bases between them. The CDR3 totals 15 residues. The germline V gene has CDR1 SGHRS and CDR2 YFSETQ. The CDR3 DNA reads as TGCGCCAGCAGCTTTACAGGAGACCTGAACACTGAAGCTTTCTTT. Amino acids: CASSFTGDLNTEAFF.

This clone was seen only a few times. The CDR3 DNA reads as TGTGCCAGCAGCGACAAAACAGGGTTCATTTCACCCCTCCACTTT. This translates into CASSDKTGFISPLHF. The chain combines TRBV7-8 with TRBJ1-6; possible D gene TRBD1, 6 bases. V dropped 5 bases and J dropped 9 bases, with 17 bases sitting between them. The CDR3 is 15 amino acids. Germline V gives CDR1 SGHVS, CDR2 FQNEAQ.

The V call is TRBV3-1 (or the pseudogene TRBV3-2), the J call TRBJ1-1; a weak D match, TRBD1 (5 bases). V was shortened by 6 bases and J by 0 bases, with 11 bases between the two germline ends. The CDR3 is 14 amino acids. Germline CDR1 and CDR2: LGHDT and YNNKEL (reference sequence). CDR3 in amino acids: CASSYRGMNTEAFF. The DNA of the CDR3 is TGTGCCAGCAGTTATAGGGGCATGAACACTGAAGCTTTCTTT.

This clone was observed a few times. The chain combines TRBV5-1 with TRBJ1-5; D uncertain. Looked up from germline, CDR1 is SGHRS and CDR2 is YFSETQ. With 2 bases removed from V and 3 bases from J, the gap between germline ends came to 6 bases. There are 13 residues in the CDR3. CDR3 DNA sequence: TGCGCCAGCAGCTTCGGGGACAATCAGCCCCAGCATTTT. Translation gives CASSFGDNQPQHF.

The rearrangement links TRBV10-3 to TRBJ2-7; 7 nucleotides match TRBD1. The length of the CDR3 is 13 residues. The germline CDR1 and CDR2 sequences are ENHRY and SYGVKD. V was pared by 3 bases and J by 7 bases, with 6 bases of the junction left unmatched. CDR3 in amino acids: CAISDEGAGEQYV. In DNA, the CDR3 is TGTGCCATCAGTGATGAGGGGGCTGGGGAGCAGTACGTC.

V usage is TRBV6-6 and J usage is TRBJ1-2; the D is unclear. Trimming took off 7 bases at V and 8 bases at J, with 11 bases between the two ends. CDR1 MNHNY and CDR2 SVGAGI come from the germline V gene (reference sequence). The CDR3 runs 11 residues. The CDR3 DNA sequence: TGTGCCAGCATTATGGGTGGCGGCTACACCTTC. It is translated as CASIMGGGYTF.

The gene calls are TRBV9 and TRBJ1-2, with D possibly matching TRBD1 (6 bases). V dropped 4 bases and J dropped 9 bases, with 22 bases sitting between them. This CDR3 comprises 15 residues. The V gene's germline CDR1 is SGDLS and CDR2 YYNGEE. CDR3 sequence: CASSLRDKAPQRYTF. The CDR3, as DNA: TGTGCCAGCAGCCTCCGGGACAAAGCCCCTCAGCGCTACACCTTC.

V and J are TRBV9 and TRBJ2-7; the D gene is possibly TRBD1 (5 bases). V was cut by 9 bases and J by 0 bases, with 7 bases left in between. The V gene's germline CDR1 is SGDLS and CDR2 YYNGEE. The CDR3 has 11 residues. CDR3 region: CAIDSSYEQYV. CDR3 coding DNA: TGTGCCATCGACAGCTCCTACGAGCAGTACGTC.

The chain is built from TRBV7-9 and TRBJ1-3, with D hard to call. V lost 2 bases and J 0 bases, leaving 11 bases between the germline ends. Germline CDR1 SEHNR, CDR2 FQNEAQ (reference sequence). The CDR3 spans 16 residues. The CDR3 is CASSLLRSFSGNTIYF. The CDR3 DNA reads TGTGCCAGCAGCTTATTAAGATCTTTCTCTGGAAACACCATATATTTT.

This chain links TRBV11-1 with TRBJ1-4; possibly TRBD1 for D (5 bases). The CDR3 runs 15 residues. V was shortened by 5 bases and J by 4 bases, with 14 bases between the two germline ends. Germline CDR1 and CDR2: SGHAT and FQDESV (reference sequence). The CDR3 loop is CASSLFGQGNEKLFF. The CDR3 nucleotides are TGTGCCAGCAGCCTCTTCGGGCAGGGTAATGAAAAACTGTTTTTT.

DNA of the CDR3: TGCGGCCTGTCGTGGGGAAACACCATATATTTT. Translated, it gives CGLSWGNTIYF. The V and J genes are TRBV20-1 and TRBJ1-3; D gene unclear. The CDR3 sequence is 11 residues long. Germline CDR1 and CDR2: DFQATT and SNEGSKA (reference sequence).

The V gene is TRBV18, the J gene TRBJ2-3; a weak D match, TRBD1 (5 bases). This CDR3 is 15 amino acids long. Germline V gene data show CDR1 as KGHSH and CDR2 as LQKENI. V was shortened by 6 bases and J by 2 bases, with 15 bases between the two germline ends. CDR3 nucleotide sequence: TGTGCCAGCTCCCCAGGGTTGGTACTCACAGATACGCAGTATTTT. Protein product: CASSPGLVLTDTQYF.

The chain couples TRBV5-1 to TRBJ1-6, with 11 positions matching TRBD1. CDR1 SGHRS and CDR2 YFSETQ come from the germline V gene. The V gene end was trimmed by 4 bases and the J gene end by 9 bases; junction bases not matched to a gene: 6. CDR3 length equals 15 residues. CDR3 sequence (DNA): TGCGCCAGCAGCCCCGGGACAGGGGGAGGTTCACCCCTCCACTTT. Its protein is CASSPGTGGGSPLHF.

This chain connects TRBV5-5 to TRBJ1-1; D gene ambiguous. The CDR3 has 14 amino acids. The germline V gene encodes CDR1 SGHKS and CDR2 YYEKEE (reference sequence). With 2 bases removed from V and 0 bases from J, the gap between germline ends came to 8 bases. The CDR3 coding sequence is TGTGCCAGCAGCTTAACCTCGCTGAACACTGAAGCTTTCTTT. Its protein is CASSLTSLNTEAFF.

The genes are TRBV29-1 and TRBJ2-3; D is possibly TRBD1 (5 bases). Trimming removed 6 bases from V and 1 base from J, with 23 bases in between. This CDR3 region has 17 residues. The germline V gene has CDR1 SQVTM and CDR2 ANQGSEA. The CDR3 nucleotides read TGCAGCGTCCTCCTGAGCTCCAGGGCCATGCGCACAGATACGCAGTATTTT. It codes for CSVLLSSRAMRTDTQYF.

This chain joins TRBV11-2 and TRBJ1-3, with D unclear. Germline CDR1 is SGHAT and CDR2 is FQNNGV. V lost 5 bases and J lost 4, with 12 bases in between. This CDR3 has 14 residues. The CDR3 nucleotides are TGTGCCAGCAGCGTCGGGCCGCCAGGAAACACCATATATTTT. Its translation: CASSVGPPGNTIYF. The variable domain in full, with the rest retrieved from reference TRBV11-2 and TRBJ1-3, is EAGVAQSPRYKIIEKRQSVAFWCNPISGHATLYWYQQILGQGPKLLIQFQNNGVVDDSQLPKDRFSAERLKGVDSTLKIQPAKLEDSAVYLCASSVGPPGNTIYFGEGSWLTVV.

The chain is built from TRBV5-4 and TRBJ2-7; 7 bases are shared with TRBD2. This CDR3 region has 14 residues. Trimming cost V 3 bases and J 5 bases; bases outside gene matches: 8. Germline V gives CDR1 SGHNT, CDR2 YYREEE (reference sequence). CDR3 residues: CASSSRQGGDEQYV. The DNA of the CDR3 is TGTGCCAGCAGCTCTAGGCAGGGAGGGGACGAGCAGTACGTC.

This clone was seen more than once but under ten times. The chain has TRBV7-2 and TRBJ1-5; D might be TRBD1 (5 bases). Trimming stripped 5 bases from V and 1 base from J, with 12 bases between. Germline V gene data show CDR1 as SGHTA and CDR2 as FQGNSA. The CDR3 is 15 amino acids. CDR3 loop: CASSRTYLSNQPQHF. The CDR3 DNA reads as TGTGCCAGCAGCCGGACATATTTAAGCAATCAGCCCCAGCATTTT.

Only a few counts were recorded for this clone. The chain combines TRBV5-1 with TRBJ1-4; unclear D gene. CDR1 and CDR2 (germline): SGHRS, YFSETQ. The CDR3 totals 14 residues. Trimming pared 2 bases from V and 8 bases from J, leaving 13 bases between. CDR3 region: CASSFERSREKLFF. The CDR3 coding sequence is TGCGCCAGCAGCTTTGAACGGTCTCGGGAAAAACTGTTTTTT.

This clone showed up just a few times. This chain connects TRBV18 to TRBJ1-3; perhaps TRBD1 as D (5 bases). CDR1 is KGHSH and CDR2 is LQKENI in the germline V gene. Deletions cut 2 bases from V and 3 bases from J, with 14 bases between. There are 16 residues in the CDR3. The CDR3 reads CASSPISGGIGNTIYF. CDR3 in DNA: TGTGCCAGCTCACCAATTTCTGGGGGAATTGGAAACACCATATATTTT.